The clone carrying this TCR beta chain was picked up one time. This sample was taken from a study of PD-1 blockade in classical Hodgkin lymphoma. Trimming cost V 3 bases and J 5 bases, with 10 bases left between them. Germline values: CDR1 MRHNA, CDR2 SNTAGT. The CDR3 loop spans 13 amino acids. Profiled with immunoSEQ multiplex PCR; TCRdb holds only in-frame clones, not every one. The data contain 45,000 to 60,000 clones, roughly 91% of them singletons. Documented time point: newly diagnosed, previously untreated cHL patient sample. Sequencing input: peripheral blood mononuclear cells (PBMCs). The receptor's source is a human donor with classical Hodgkin lymphoma. The genes are TRBV6-4 and TRBJ2-5; D possibly matches TRBD1 or TRBD2 (6 bases each). The CDR3 DNA sequence: TGTGCCAGCAGTGAGACTAGGGGGGAGACCCAGTACTTC. As protein: CASSETRGETQYF.